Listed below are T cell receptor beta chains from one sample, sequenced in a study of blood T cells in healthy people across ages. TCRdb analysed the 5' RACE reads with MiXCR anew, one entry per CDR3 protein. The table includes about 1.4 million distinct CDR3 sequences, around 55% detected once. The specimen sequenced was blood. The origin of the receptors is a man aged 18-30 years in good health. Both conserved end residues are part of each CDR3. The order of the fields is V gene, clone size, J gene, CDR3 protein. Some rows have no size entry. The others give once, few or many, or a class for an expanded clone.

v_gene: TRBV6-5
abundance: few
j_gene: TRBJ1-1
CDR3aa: CASRRTGDYTEAFF

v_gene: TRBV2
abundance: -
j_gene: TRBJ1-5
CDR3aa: CASSRPAQPQHF

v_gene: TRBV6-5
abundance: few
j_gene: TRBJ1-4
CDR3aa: CASNQGAGEKLFF

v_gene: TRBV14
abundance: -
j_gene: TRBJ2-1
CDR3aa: CASSQDYSGREGYNEQFF

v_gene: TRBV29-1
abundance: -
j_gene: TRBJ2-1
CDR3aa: CSVEGPAYSSYNEQFF

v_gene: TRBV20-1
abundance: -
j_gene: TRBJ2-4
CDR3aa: CSAQSGATGEYIQYF

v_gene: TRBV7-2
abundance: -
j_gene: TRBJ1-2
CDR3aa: CASSLEAAPNYGYTF

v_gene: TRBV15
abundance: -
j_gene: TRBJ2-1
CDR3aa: CATSRAGNSYNEQFF

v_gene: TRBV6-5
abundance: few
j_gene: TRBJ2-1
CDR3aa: CASSYGSGGSDEQFF

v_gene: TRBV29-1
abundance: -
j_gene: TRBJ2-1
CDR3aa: CSVKLSHNERFF

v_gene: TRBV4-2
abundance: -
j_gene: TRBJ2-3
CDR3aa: CASSQERSGGYTDTQYF

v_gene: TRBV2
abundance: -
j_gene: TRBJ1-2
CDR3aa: CASKSSNNDGYTF

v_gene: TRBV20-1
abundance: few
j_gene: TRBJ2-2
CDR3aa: CSASSRPNTGELFF

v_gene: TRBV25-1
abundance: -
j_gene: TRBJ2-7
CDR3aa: CASSGTLSDEQYF

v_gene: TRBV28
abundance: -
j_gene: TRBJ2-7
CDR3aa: CASSQPGLGQSSYEQYF

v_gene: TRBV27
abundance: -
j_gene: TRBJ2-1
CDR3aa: CASSLSAWSVDYNEQFF

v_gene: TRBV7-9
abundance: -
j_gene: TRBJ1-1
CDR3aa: CASSLVAGQRHTEAFF

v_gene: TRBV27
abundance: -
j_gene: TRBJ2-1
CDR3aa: CASSLQRGYNEQFF

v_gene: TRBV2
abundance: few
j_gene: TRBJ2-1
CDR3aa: CASSEWGRTSQLEQFF

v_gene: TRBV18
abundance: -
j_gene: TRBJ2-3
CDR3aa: CASLSGGAKSADTQYF

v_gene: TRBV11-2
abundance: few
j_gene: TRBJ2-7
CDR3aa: CASSYVFHEQYF

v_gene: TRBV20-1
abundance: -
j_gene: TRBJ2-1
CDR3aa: CSASRDTSYNEQFF